These 21 T cell receptor beta chains share one sample of origin, sequenced in a study of T cells in Graves' hyperthyroidism and ophthalmopathy. Authors of the study amplified TCR beta CDR3 regions from RNA transcripts. Researchers ran a first-round RT-PCR on the TCR CDR3 using the HTBI primer set. TCRdb reanalysed the multiplex PCR reads using MiXCR and keeps one entry per CDR3 protein. The sample records hundreds of thousands of distinct CDR3 sequences, just under 45% being singletons. The sequencing input was peripheral blood or thyroid tissue (not recorded which). The source is an adult man with Graves' disease, either hyperthyroidism or ophthalmopathy (not recorded which).

A single count supports this clonotype. The chain uses TRBV7-2 and TRBJ1-1; D remains unclear. This CDR3 spans 14 amino acids. Trimming left V 6 bases short and J 0 bases short, with 11 bases between. CDR1 is SGHTA, CDR2 FQGNSA, per germline. The CDR3 DNA reads as TGTGCCAGCAGTTACGAGGCGTTGAACACTGAAGCTTTCTTT. Residues: CASSYEALNTEAFF.

This clonotype was observed at least ten times. The chain links TRBV7-7 to TRBJ2-5; TRBD1 matches at 10 bases. Germline-derived CDR1 and CDR2 are SSHAT and FNYEAQ (reference sequence). The CDR3 is made up of 15 amino acids. The CDR3 is CASGRGTGVGETQYF. The DNA of the CDR3 is TGTGCTAGCGGCCGCGGGACAGGGGTCGGAGAGACCCAGTACTTC.

V and J are TRBV12-3 or TRBV12-4 and TRBJ2-7; D is unresolved. CDR3 size: 14 residues. Trimming stripped 6 bases from V and 1 base from J, with 13 bases between. The DNA for the CDR3 is TGTGCCAGCAGCAGACGGACCCGATCCTACGAGCAGTACTTC. The encoded protein is CASSRRTRSYEQYF.

Many counts were recorded for this clonotype. The rearrangement joins TRBV10-2 to TRBJ2-7; the match to TRBD2 covers 9 bases. Germline V gene sequence: CDR1 WSHSY, CDR2 SAAADI. The CDR3 contains 14 residues. The ends lost 6 bases at V and 6 bases at J; junction bases unmatched: 9. In nucleotides, the CDR3 is TGCGCCAGCAGCCCTCCGGGACTAGCATCCGAGCAGTACTTC. It translates to CASSPPGLASEQYF.

The chain uses TRBV9 and TRBJ1-2, with TRBD1 matching 9 bases. V lost 5 bases and J lost 2; bases outside the gene matches: 7. CDR1 is SGDLS and CDR2 is YYNGEE in the germline V gene. This CDR3 spans 15 amino acids. CDR3 residues: CASSLGTGGNYGYTF. The CDR3 DNA reads TGTGCCAGCAGTTTGGGTACAGGGGGCAACTATGGCTACACCTTC.

This clonotype was detected only once. This chain joins TRBV10-2 and TRBJ1-1, with D unclear. The CDR3 spans 13 residues. V gave up 4 bases and J gave up 8 bases, with 14 bases separating them. The V gene's germline CDR1 is WSHSY and CDR2 SAAADI. This CDR3 reads CASSGLVGGEAFF. The CDR3 nucleotides are TGCGCCAGCAGTGGGTTGGTCGGTGGGGAAGCTTTCTTT.

The rearrangement joins TRBV20-1 to TRBJ1-6; 9 bases are shared with TRBD1. V lost 6 bases and J lost 8; bases outside the gene matches: 8. Germline CDR1 and CDR2: DFQATT and SNEGSKA (reference sequence). The CDR3 is 14 residues long. CDR3 nucleotides: TGCAGTGCCATGAAACAGGGGGCGGATTCACCCCTCCACTTT. Its protein is CSAMKQGADSPLHF.

This clonotype was detected many times. This sequence joins TRBV7-9 and TRBJ2-5; 9 bases fit TRBD1. The CDR3 runs to 17 residues. Germline lookup yields CDR1 SEHNR and CDR2 FQNEAQ (reference sequence). The V and J ends lost 5 bases and 0 bases, in that order; junction bases with no gene match: 10. The CDR3 DNA follows: TGTGCCAGCAGCGATAACCCGACAGGGGGGAACCAAGAGACCCAGTACTTC. Amino acid sequence: CASSDNPTGGNQETQYF. Based on the CDR3 plus reference TRBV7-9 and TRBJ2-5, the full variable domain is DTGVSQNPRHKITKRGQNVTFRCDPISEHNRLYWYRQTLGQGPEFLTYFQNEAQLEKSRLLSDRFSAERPKGSFSTLEIQRTEQGDSAMYLCASSDNPTGGNQETQYFGPGTRLLVL.

Concerning this clonotype itself: A read error may explain this, as a much larger clone is one base away. The chain recombines TRBV29-1 with TRBJ1-3; D not certain. CDR1 and CDR2 from the germline V gene are SQVTM and ANQGSEA. This CDR3 has 14 residues. CDR3: CGVEDSDSGNTIYF. The DNA of the CDR3 is TGCGGCGTTGAAGATTCTGACTCTGGAAACACCATATATTTT. Drawing the rest from reference TRBV29-1 and TRBJ1-3, the complete variable domain is SAVISQKPSRDICQRGTSLTIQCQVDSQVTMMFWYRQQPGQSLTLIATANQGSEATYESGFVIDKFPISRPNLTFSTLTVSNMSPEDSSIYLCGVEDSDSGNTIYFGEGSWLTVV.

The chain employs TRBV5-1 and TRBJ2-7; 10 nucleotides line up with TRBD1. J gave up 3 bases and V 0 bases, and 6 bases lay outside the gene matches. Per germline, CDR1 SGHRS and CDR2 YFSETQ. CDR3 length: 16 amino acids. CDR3 sequence: CASSLGPGQGNYEQYF. Written as DNA, the CDR3 is TGCGCCAGCAGCTTGGGGCCGGGACAGGGGAACTACGAGCAGTACTTC.

This clonotype was detected only a few times. J is TRBJ1-5 and V is TRBV5-1; no definite D call. This CDR3 region has 15 residues. V lost 0 bases and J lost 4, with 11 bases in between. The germline CDR1 and CDR2 sequences are SGHRS and YFSETQ. The CDR3 loop is CASSLGGQLNQPQHF. In nucleotides, the CDR3 is TGCGCCAGCAGCTTGGGAGGGCAGCTAAATCAGCCCCAGCATTTT.

The CDR3 coding sequence is TGCGCCAGCAGCGTTGGGTTACCTAGGGGCTACACCTTC. Translation gives CASSVGLPRGYTF. This sequence joins TRBV5-1 and TRBJ1-2; D uncertain. Trimming shortened V by 4 bases and J by 8 bases, and 15 bases separated the two germline ends. This CDR3 is built from 13 residues. Germline assignment: CDR1 SGHRS and CDR2 YFSETQ. Full variable domain (remainder filled in from reference TRBV5-1 and TRBJ1-2): KAGVTQTPRYLIKTRGQQVTLSCSPISGHRSVSWYQQTPGQGLQFLFEYFSETQRNKGNFPGRFSGRQFSNSRSEMNVSTLELGDSALYLCASSVGLPRGYTFGSGTRLTVV.

Points on this clonotype: This sequence may be a read error, since a much larger clone differs from it by one base. The V gene is TRBV7-8, the J gene TRBJ1-4; 7 bases map to TRBD1. The germline V gene encodes CDR1 SGHVS and CDR2 FQNEAQ. The length of the CDR3 is 15 residues. J gave up 4 bases and V 4 bases, and 6 bases lay outside the gene matches. CDR3 residues: CASSSPGQRNEKLFF. Written as DNA, the CDR3 is TGTGCCAGCAGCTCCCCGGGACAGCGTAATGAAAAACTGTTTTTT.

In this sample, this clonotype turned up once. One junction end disagrees with the germline gene, perhaps due to a read error. The rearrangement links TRBV13 to TRBJ1-2; weak D call: TRBD1 (6 bases). Germline lookup yields CDR1 PRHDT and CDR2 FYEKMQ (reference sequence). The CDR3 is 15 residues long. DNA of the CDR3: TGCGCCAGCAGCCAAGGGGTACAAGGGGGATATGGCTACACCTTC. Translated: CASSQGVQGGYGYTF.

This chain joins TRBV2 and TRBJ1-1, with no clear D. There are 14 residues in the CDR3. Germline CDR1 SNHLY, CDR2 FYNNEI. With 4 bases removed from V and 4 bases from J, the gap between germline ends came to 13 bases. The CDR3 DNA follows: TGTGCCAGCAGTGTCCCCCTGCGGGGCACTGAAGCTTTCTTT. It yields the protein CASSVPLRGTEAFF.

At least ten counts were recorded for this clonotype. The chain employs TRBV29-1 and TRBJ2-7; TRBD1 matches at 9 bases. J was trimmed by 4 bases and V by 4 bases; bases with no gene match: 2. This CDR3 contains 12 residues. CDR1 and CDR2 (germline): SQVTM, ANQGSEA. The DNA of the CDR3 is TGCAGCGTTGGGGACAGGGTTTACGAGCAGTACTTC. As protein: CSVGDRVYEQYF.

This clonotype was seen ten or more times. CDR3 sequence (DNA): TGCAGCGTTGTCCCGGGACAGAAAGAGACCCAGTACTTC. Amino acid sequence: CSVVPGQKETQYF. The chain uses TRBV29-1 and TRBJ2-5; TRBD1 aligns across 7 bases. With 4 bases clipped from V and 3 bases from J, the junction kept 5 bases outside the gene matches. The CDR3 contains 13 residues. CDR1 and CDR2 from the germline V gene are SQVTM and ANQGSEA.

Worth noting for this clonotype: A clone one base away is much larger, so this may be a read error. The chain has TRBV10-2 and TRBJ2-5, with D uncertain. This CDR3 comprises 13 residues. Germline V CDR1 and CDR2: WSHSY, SAAADI. This CDR3 reads CASSETVQEAQYF. In DNA form, the CDR3 reads TGCGCCAGCAGTGAGACAGTTCAAGAGGCCCAGTACTTC.

A remark on this clonotype: This may stem from a read error, because a much larger clone lies one nucleotide away. The rearrangement joins TRBV10-3 to TRBJ1-5; unclear D gene. Germline V gene data show CDR1 as ENHRY and CDR2 as SYGVKD. The V end was cut by 3 bases, the J end by 1 base, with 16 bases between. The CDR3 covers 17 residues. CDR3 DNA sequence: TGTGCCATCAGTGATGGGGTCCAAGCGGAGAGCAATCAGCCCCAGCATTTT. Residues: CAISDGVQAESNQPQHF.

Many counts were recorded for this clonotype. The V call is TRBV10-3, the J call TRBJ2-5, with 10 bases fitting TRBD1. From germline, CDR1 is ENHRY and CDR2 SYGVKD. CDR3 size: 15 residues. Trimming cost V 4 bases and J 5 bases; bases outside gene matches: 7. For the CDR3, the DNA is TGTGCCATCAGTGTGGGCCGGACAGGGGGGGAGACCCAGTACTTC. It is translated as CAISVGRTGGETQYF.

The chain employs TRBV29-1 and TRBJ1-2; 7 bases are shared with TRBD1. The CDR3 spans 11 residues. Trimming took 6 bases from V and 7 from J; bases not matched to a gene: 5. In germline, CDR1 is SQVTM, CDR2 ANQGSEA. CDR3 coding DNA: TGCAGCGTGCAGGGGGAGGGTGGCTACACCTTC. Protein sequence: CSVQGEGGYTF.